This TCR beta chain derives from a study of blood T cell repertoires in COVID-19. Looking at the study overall: The cDNA or gDNA used as material had been derived from T cells, B-cell-depleted T cells, or PBMCs.

This clone has just a few counts. The method was immunoSEQ multiplex PCR; TCRdb's version includes in-frame clones alone and lacks a portion of them. In the table there are a few hundred thousand clones, 85% of which are singletons. The CDR3 is 13 residues long. With V trimmed by 3 bases and J by 1 base, 0 bases remained unmatched. Sequencing input: peripheral blood. The sequence came from a human donor in a cohort sampled during active COVID-19. V and J are TRBV12-3 or TRBV12-4 and TRBJ2-7; 7 bases match TRBD1. The DNA for the CDR3 is TGTGCCAGCAGTTTGGACAGGTCCTACGAGCAGTACTTC. This translates into CASSLDRSYEQYF.